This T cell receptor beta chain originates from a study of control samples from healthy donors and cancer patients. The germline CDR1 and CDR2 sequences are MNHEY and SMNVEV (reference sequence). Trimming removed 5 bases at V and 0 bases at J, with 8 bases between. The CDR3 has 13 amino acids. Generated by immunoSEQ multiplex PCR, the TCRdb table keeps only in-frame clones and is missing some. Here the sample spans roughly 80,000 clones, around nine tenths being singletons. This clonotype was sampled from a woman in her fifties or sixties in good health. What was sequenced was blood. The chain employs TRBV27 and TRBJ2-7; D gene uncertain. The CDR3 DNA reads TGTGCCAGCAGTCCAAGCCTCTCCTACGAGCAGTACTTC. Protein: CASSPSLSYEQYF.